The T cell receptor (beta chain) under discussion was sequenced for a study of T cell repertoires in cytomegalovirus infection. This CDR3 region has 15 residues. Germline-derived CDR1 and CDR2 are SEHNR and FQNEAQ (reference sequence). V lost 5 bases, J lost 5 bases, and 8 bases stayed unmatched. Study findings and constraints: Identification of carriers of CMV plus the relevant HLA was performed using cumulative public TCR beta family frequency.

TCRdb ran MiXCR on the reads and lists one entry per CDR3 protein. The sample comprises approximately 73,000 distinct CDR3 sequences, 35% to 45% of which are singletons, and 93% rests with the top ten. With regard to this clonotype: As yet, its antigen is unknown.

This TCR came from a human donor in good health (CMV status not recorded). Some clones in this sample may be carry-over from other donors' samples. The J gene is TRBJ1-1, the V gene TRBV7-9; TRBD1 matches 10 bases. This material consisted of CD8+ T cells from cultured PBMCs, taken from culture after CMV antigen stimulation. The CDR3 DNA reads TGTGCCAGCAGCCAGAGGGACAGGGGAGAAACTGAAGCTTTCTTT. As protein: CASSQRDRGETEAFF.